The 11 T cell receptor beta chains below were found in one sample sequenced in a study of CD4 T cell repertoires in COVID-19. The repertoire was sequenced with immunoSEQ multiplex PCR; TCRdb's copy has only in-frame clones and lacks some. The sample holds over 75,000 clones, 80% to 90% seen once. The source was CD4+ T cells from peripheral blood, collected after recovery from COVID-19. The origin of the receptors is a human donor who had COVID-19.

The chain joins TRBV4-1 to TRBJ1-1; TRBD1 agrees at 8 bases. The germline gives CDR1 MGHRA, CDR2 YSYEKL. After removal of 0 bases from V and 2 bases from J, the junction contained 8 bases not matched to a gene. This CDR3 has 17 residues. The chain's CDR3 is CASSQDQGAGINTEAFF. CDR3 bases: TGCGCCAGCAGCCAAGATCAGGGGGCAGGGATAAACACTGAAGCTTTCTTT.

This clone was observed a single time. This chain uses TRBV2 with TRBJ1-1, with 7 bases fitting TRBD1. This CDR3 spans 11 amino acids. V shed 6 bases, J shed 11 bases, and the junction held 6 bases outside the gene matches. Germline loops: CDR1 SNHLY, CDR2 FYNNEI. The CDR3 is CASSQGGGAFF. The CDR3 bases are TGTGCCAGCAGCCAGGGGGGGGGCGCTTTCTTT.

V usage is TRBV7-2 and J usage is TRBJ2-1, with a weak D call TRBD2 (6 bases). The CDR3 totals 17 residues. Looked up from germline, CDR1 is SGHTA and CDR2 is FQGNSA. The V end was cut by 1 base, the J end by 0 bases, with 13 bases between. The CDR3 spells CASSLGTLRGSYNEQFF. The CDR3 DNA reads as TGTGCCAGCAGCTTAGGTACTTTGCGGGGCTCCTACAATGAGCAGTTCTTC.

The chain joins TRBV4-1 to TRBJ2-5; tentative D call: TRBD2 (6 bases). The CDR3 loop spans 15 amino acids. Trimming stripped 2 bases from V and 1 base from J, with 11 bases between. Germline V gene data show CDR1 as MGHRA and CDR2 as YSYEKL. This chain's CDR3 is CASSQPVGGQETQYF. The CDR3 coding sequence is TGCGCCAGCAGCCAACCCGTCGGGGGCCAAGAGACCCAGTACTTC.

CDR3 sequence reads: CASSSGMGHTDTQYF. The CDR3 nucleotides read TGTGCCAGCAGCTCCGGGATGGGACACACAGATACGCAGTATTTT. This chain links TRBV7-9 with TRBJ2-3; TRBD1 is a possible D gene (6 bases). Germline CDR1 and CDR2: SEHNR and FQNEAQ (reference sequence). Deletions cut 4 bases from V and 2 bases from J, with 13 bases between. The CDR3 has 15 residues.

The chain is built from TRBV19 and TRBJ2-7, with TRBD1 identical over 8 bases. CDR1 and CDR2 (germline): LNHDA, SQIVND (reference sequence). The V and J ends lost 6 bases and 2 bases, in that order; junction bases with no gene match: 6. The CDR3 totals 14 residues. The CDR3, as DNA: TGTGCCAGTAGGAGACAGGGGACCACCTACGAGCAGTACTTC. Translating it yields CASRRQGTTYEQYF.

CDR3 in amino acids: CASRFGTNNVHEQYF. The CDR3 coding sequence is TGTGCAAGTCGCTTTGGGACCAATAATGTCCACGAGCAGTACTTC. The V gene is TRBV12-2, the J gene TRBJ2-7. TRBV12-2 is reported as a pseudogene. CDR3 length: 15 residues.

V and J are TRBV19 and TRBJ1-5; D remains unclear. Germline V CDR1 and CDR2: LNHDA, SQIVND (reference sequence). The CDR3 runs to 14 residues. Trimming took off 5 bases at V and 1 base at J, with 9 bases between the two ends. CDR3: CASSLQASNQPQHF. The DNA of the CDR3 is TGTGCCAGTAGTCTTCAGGCAAGCAATCAGCCCCAGCATTTT.

The chain uses TRBV10-2 and TRBJ1-1; TRBD1 agrees at 8 bases. In germline, CDR1 is WSHSY, CDR2 SAAADI. The CDR3 is 13 residues long. The trim removed 3 bases at V and 5 bases at J, leaving 2 bases unmatched. CDR3 loop: CASSEQGGTEAFF. In DNA, the CDR3 is TGCGCCAGCAGTGAACAGGGGGGTACTGAAGCTTTCTTT.

The sample holds a few counts of this clone. The rearrangement links TRBV19 to TRBJ2-3; 7 positions match TRBD2. V lost 5 bases to trimming and J lost 2 bases; unmatched junction nucleotides: 10. The CDR3 is 16 residues long. Germline assignment: CDR1 LNHDA and CDR2 SQIVND (reference sequence). CDR3: CASSPGGLLSTDTQYF. Here the CDR3 DNA reads TGTGCCAGTAGTCCGGGGGGACTACTTTCCACAGATACGCAGTATTTT.

The chain is built from TRBV10-1 and TRBJ2-3; 12 bases are a match to TRBD2. The germline V gene has CDR1 WNHNN and CDR2 SYGVQD (reference sequence). The CDR3 is 17 amino acids. J was trimmed by 5 bases and V by 0 bases; bases with no gene match: 6. This chain's CDR3 is CASSESTSGGPGDTQYF. As DNA, the CDR3 is TGCGCCAGCAGTGAGTCAACTAGCGGGGGGCCGGGAGATACGCAGTATTTT.